Below, 32 T cell receptor beta chains from the same sample are listed, as sequenced in a study of cytomegalovirus exposure and HLA in healthy donors. With 60 Vbeta and 13 Jbeta primers, the PCR was carried out. Here immunoSEQ multiplex PCR was the method, and the copy in TCRdb shows in-frame clones only, minus some. This sample has fewer than 85,000 clones, with around 81% found just once. Source material: PBMCs. Receptors originate from a man aged 18 to 35 in good health and CMV-seropositive.

This clone was picked up one time. The J gene is TRBJ1-2, the V gene TRBV6-5, with D unclear. V gave up 7 bases and J gave up 8 bases, with 17 bases separating them. The CDR3 is 13 amino acids. Germline CDR1 and CDR2: MNHEY and SVGAGI. The CDR3 DNA reads TGTGCCAGCATGAGTTTTATCCGGGGAGGCTACACCTTC. It encodes CASMSFIRGGYTF.

This clone occurred a few times. V is TRBV23-1 and J is TRBJ2-3; 13 nucleotides match TRBD2. TRBV23-1 belongs to the ORF category, with a function that is uncertain. This CDR3 has 21 amino acids. Unmatched junction bases numbered 16, after V lost 2 bases and J lost 2 bases. The CDR3: CASSQPNRGMGTSGITDTQYF. The CDR3 nucleotides read TGCGCCAGCAGTCAACCCAACAGGGGGATGGGGACTAGCGGGATCACAGATACGCAGTATTTT.

The V gene is TRBV9, the J gene TRBJ1-1, with D possibly matching TRBD1 (6 bases). Trimming took 0 bases from V and 4 from J, leaving 10 bases between them. The CDR3 contains 14 residues. Germline loops: CDR1 SGDLS, CDR2 YYNGEE. As DNA, the CDR3 is TGTGCCAGCAGCGTAGGGGGGCGCGTCACTGAAGCTTTCTTT. Residues: CASSVGGRVTEAFF.

The rearrangement uses TRBV5-1 and TRBJ2-1; 9 bases match TRBD1. With 4 bases clipped from V and 7 bases from J, the junction kept 9 bases outside the gene matches. The CDR3 has 15 amino acids. From germline, CDR1 is SGHRS and CDR2 YFSETQ. This chain's CDR3 is CASSAGTGQYNEQFF. CDR3 sequence (DNA): TGCGCCAGCAGCGCCGGGACAGGGCAATATAATGAGCAGTTCTTC.

The chain carries TRBV6-1 and TRBJ1-5; possibly TRBD1 for D (6 bases). This CDR3 is built from 15 residues. Trimming took 7 bases from V and 6 from J, leaving 19 bases between them. Germline CDR1 reads MNHNS; CDR2 reads SASEGT. CDR3 sequence: CASTEGGGPVQPQHF. The DNA of the CDR3 is TGTGCCAGCACCGAAGGGGGGGGACCAGTTCAGCCCCAGCATTTT.

This clone was detected once. The CDR3 spells CASSNDRNTEAFF. CDR3 nucleotide sequence: TGTGCCAGCTCAAATGACAGGAACACTGAAGCTTTCTTT. This sequence joins TRBV18 and TRBJ1-1, with a possible D match to TRBD1 (5 bases). The CDR3 runs to 13 residues. The germline gives CDR1 KGHSH, CDR2 LQKENI. Deletions cut 5 bases from V and 1 base from J, with 8 bases between.

This rearrangement joins TRBV18 to TRBJ1-1; maybe TRBD1 (5 bases). The CDR3 is 13 residues long. Germline CDR1 and CDR2: KGHSH and LQKENI. The germline V and J ends were trimmed by 6 bases and 1 base, with 9 bases remaining between them. CDR3 in DNA: TGTGCCAGCTCCTACGGACAGAACACTGAAGCTTTCTTT. As protein: CASSYGQNTEAFF.

This clone was detected only a few times. The genes are TRBV7-8 and TRBJ1-2, with unresolved D. The CDR3 sequence is 14 residues long. The V end was cut by 4 bases, the J end by 4 bases, with 13 bases between. CDR1 is SGHVS, CDR2 FQNEAQ, per germline. Here the CDR3 reads CASSSGGPTYGYTF. CDR3 bases: TGTGCCAGCAGCTCGGGAGGCCCAACCTATGGCTACACCTTC.

This sequence joins TRBV29-1 and TRBJ2-1, with TRBD1 matching over 9 bases. The CDR3 is 17 residues long. The germline CDR1 and CDR2 sequences are SQVTM and ANQGSEA. V shed 2 bases and J 7 bases; nucleotides not matched to a gene: 15. In DNA form, the CDR3 reads TGCAGCGTTGAAATCCTCAAGACAGGGGGATATTGGAATGAGCAGTTCTTC. Translating it yields CSVEILKTGGYWNEQFF.

This clone was picked up one time. The chain couples TRBV29-1 to TRBJ2-7; D possibly corresponds to TRBD2 (5 bases). Germline assignment: CDR1 SQVTM and CDR2 ANQGSEA. V was shortened by 4 bases and J by 6 bases, with 16 bases between the two germline ends. CDR3 length: 13 residues. CDR3 nucleotide sequence: TGCAGCGTTGGTGCCAGTGCTGGGAGCGAGCAGTACTTC. Its translation is CSVGASAGSEQYF.

This clone has a single count. The chain links TRBV6-5 to TRBJ1-2; D may be TRBD1 (5 bases). Germline V gene data show CDR1 as MNHEY and CDR2 as SVGAGI. This CDR3 comprises 13 residues. Trimming left V 2 bases short and J 6 bases short, with 10 bases between. CDR3 amino acids: CASSYASGNGYTF. Written as DNA, the CDR3 is TGTGCCAGCAGTTACGCGTCAGGGAATGGCTACACCTTC.

V and J are TRBV28 and TRBJ2-7; weak D call: TRBD1 (5 bases). This CDR3 is 12 amino acids long. The V end was cut by 6 bases, the J end by 3 bases, with 9 bases between. CDR1 is MDHEN and CDR2 is SYDVKM in the germline V gene. CDR3 in amino acids: CASRRQYYEQYF. The CDR3 region has the DNA TGTGCCAGCAGAAGACAGTACTACGAGCAGTACTTC.

The chain uses TRBV19 and TRBJ2-7; D is unclear. V lost 10 bases, J lost 3 bases, and 7 bases lay in between. Germline V gene lookup returns CDR1 LNHDA and CDR2 SQIVND (reference sequence). The CDR3 extends over 10 amino acids. The CDR3 region has the DNA TGTGCCATCATAGACTACGAGCAGTACTTC. Amino acids: CAIIDYEQYF.

This clone was recorded a few times. CDR3 sequence: CASSGTAGGYGYTF. CDR3 nucleotides: TGTGCCAGCAGTGGGACAGCCGGGGGGTATGGCTACACCTTC. This rearrangement joins TRBV6-1 to TRBJ1-2; D is perhaps TRBD1 (6 bases). The V end was cut by 4 bases, the J end by 5 bases, with 14 bases between. This CDR3 comprises 14 residues. The V gene's germline CDR1 is MNHNS and CDR2 SASEGT.

The chain uses TRBV29-1 and TRBJ2-1; D gene ambiguous. CDR3 size: 12 residues. CDR1 is SQVTM and CDR2 is ANQGSEA in the germline V gene. V was cut by 4 bases and J by 3 bases, with 7 bases left in between. The CDR3 protein is CSVAFLYNEQFF. The CDR3 coding sequence is TGCAGCGTTGCTTTTCTCTACAATGAGCAGTTCTTC.

This clone appeared a few times. This sequence joins TRBV7-9 and TRBJ1-1; D possibly corresponds to TRBD1 (6 bases). V was cut by 1 base and J by 6 bases, with 12 bases left in between. CDR1 is SEHNR, CDR2 FQNEAQ, per germline (reference sequence). The CDR3 has 14 amino acids. CDR3 amino acids: CASSLETGTAEAFF. CDR3 DNA sequence: TGTGCCAGCAGCTTAGAAACAGGGACGGCTGAAGCTTTCTTT.

The chain recombines TRBV28 with TRBJ1-5; D remains ambiguous. Germline CDR1 is MDHEN and CDR2 is SYDVKM. V dropped 1 base and J dropped 0 bases, with 7 bases sitting between them. There are 15 residues in the CDR3. CDR3 protein: CASSLFGVSNQPQHF. The CDR3 bases are TGTGCCAGCAGTTTATTCGGGGTTAGCAATCAGCCCCAGCATTTT.

The gene calls are TRBV5-6 and TRBJ1-5; D gene uncertain. V lost 3 bases to trimming and J lost 9 bases, with 10 bases between them. The CDR3 contains 12 residues. Per the germline V gene, CDR1 is SGHDT and CDR2 is YYEEEE. CDR3 amino acids: CASSSTTGPQHF. The CDR3 DNA is TGTGCCAGCAGCTCGACCACGGGGCCCCAGCATTTT.

V usage is TRBV21-1 and J usage is TRBJ2-7; whether TRBD2, the table's D call, matches the DNA was not checked. TRBV21-1 is listed as a pseudogene. The length of the CDR3 is 17 residues. CDR3 protein: CASSKDPGTSGNYEQYF. CDR3 bases: TGTGCCAGCAGCAAAGATCCGGGGACTAGCGGGAACTACGAGCAGTACTTC.

This chain uses TRBV28 with TRBJ1-2; a possible D gene is TRBD1 (5 bases). CDR1 is MDHEN, CDR2 SYDVKM, per germline. The CDR3 is made up of 16 amino acids. V lost 8 bases and J lost 1, with 20 bases in between. In nucleotides, the CDR3 is TGTGCCAGCCAGGGCGGATTATTAAGGGTTAACTATGGCTACACCTTC. This gives the protein CASQGGLLRVNYGYTF.

The rearrangement joins TRBV29-1 to TRBJ1-1; D might be TRBD1 (6 bases). Trimming removed 6 bases from V and 2 bases from J, with 10 bases in between. The CDR3 spans 12 residues. Germline loops: CDR1 SQVTM, CDR2 ANQGSEA. Written as DNA, the CDR3 is TGCAGCGTCTGGACAGTCAACACTGAAGCTTTCTTT. This translates into CSVWTVNTEAFF. Together with reference TRBV29-1 and TRBJ1-1, the CDR3 gives the full variable domain: SAVISQKPSRDICQRGTSLTIQCQVDSQVTMMFWYRQQPGQSLTLIATANQGSEATYESGFVIDKFPISRPNLTFSTLTVSNMSPEDSSIYLCSVWTVNTEAFFGQGTRLTVV.

This rearrangement joins TRBV7-9 to TRBJ1-5; 7 nucleotides line up with TRBD1. The CDR3 has 15 amino acids. Germline V gene lookup returns CDR1 SEHNR and CDR2 FQNEAQ (reference sequence). V shed 6 bases, J shed 6 bases, and the junction held 11 bases outside the gene matches. The CDR3 DNA follows: TGTGCCAGCAGTACGGGACAGCCGGGAATTCAGCCCCAGCATTTT. The encoded protein is CASSTGQPGIQPQHF.

The chain is built from TRBV5-1 and TRBJ2-7, with 7 bases identical to TRBD1. V gave up 5 bases and J gave up 7 bases; unmatched junction bases: 12. The CDR3 length is 14 residues. CDR1 is SGHRS and CDR2 is YFSETQ in the germline V gene. The CDR3 DNA reads as TGCGCCAGCAGACAGGGGACCGGGCGACCGGAGCAGTACTTC. It codes for CASRQGTGRPEQYF. The variable domain in full, completed from reference TRBV5-1 and TRBJ2-7, reads KAGVTQTPRYLIKTRGQQVTLSCSPISGHRSVSWYQQTPGQGLQFLFEYFSETQRNKGNFPGRFSGRQFSNSRSEMNVSTLELGDSALYLCASRQGTGRPEQYFGPGTRLTVT.

This chain links TRBV5-1 with TRBJ2-1; D call uncertain. Germline-derived CDR1 and CDR2 are SGHRS and YFSETQ. V shed 3 bases and J shed 9 bases, with 10 bases lying between them. The CDR3 loop spans 12 amino acids. For the CDR3, the DNA is TGCGCCAGCAGCTACTCCTCGGGTGAGCAGTTCTTC. It translates to CASSYSSGEQFF. Full variable domain (missing parts from reference TRBV5-1 and TRBJ2-1): KAGVTQTPRYLIKTRGQQVTLSCSPISGHRSVSWYQQTPGQGLQFLFEYFSETQRNKGNFPGRFSGRQFSNSRSEMNVSTLELGDSALYLCASSYSSGEQFFGPGTRLTVL.

This clone is a singleton in its sample. The DNA for the CDR3 is TGTGCCAGCAGCTTACAGGGTCGGGTCTACGAGCAGTACTTC. As protein: CASSLQGRVYEQYF. This sequence joins TRBV11-1 and TRBJ2-7; the D gene is possibly TRBD1 (5 bases). The CDR3 loop spans 14 amino acids. Trimming cost V 2 bases and J 3 bases, with 11 bases left between them. From germline, CDR1 is SGHAT and CDR2 FQDESV (reference sequence).

The chain employs TRBV25-1 and TRBJ1-1, with a tentative D call TRBD1 (5 bases). The V gene's germline CDR1 is MGHDK and CDR2 SYGVNS. The germline V and J ends were trimmed by 7 bases and 0 bases, with 9 bases remaining between them. This CDR3 is built from 13 residues. The CDR3 sequence: CASIDSLNTEAFF. CDR3 in DNA: TGTGCCAGCATAGACAGTTTGAACACTGAAGCTTTCTTT.

This clone was counted many times. The chain is built from TRBV27 and TRBJ1-5, with D unresolved. V was trimmed by 2 bases and J by 8 bases, leaving 7 bases between them. CDR3 length: 12 residues. Germline values: CDR1 MNHEY, CDR2 SMNVEV (reference sequence). The CDR3 DNA is TGTGCCAGCAGTTTACCCGGGGAGCCCCAGCATTTT. This sequence encodes CASSLPGEPQHF.

This clone was seen more than once but under ten times. J is TRBJ2-7 and V is TRBV6-5, with D hard to call. Germline V gene lookup returns CDR1 MNHEY and CDR2 SVGAGI. The CDR3 sequence is 13 residues long. V lost 2 bases and J lost 1, with 6 bases in between. As DNA, the CDR3 is TGTGCCAGCAGTTACGACATTTCCTACGAGCAGTACTTC. Translating gives CASSYDISYEQYF.

This chain uses TRBV7-2 with TRBJ2-3, with D perhaps matching TRBD1 (5 bases). This CDR3 is built from 13 residues. Trimming left V 8 bases short and J 2 bases short, with 11 bases between. Germline CDR1 reads SGHTA; CDR2 reads FQGNSA. The CDR3 here is CASRDSYTDTQYF. DNA for the CDR3: TGTGCCAGCCGAGACAGTTACACAGATACGCAGTATTTT.

The chain carries TRBV6-1 and TRBJ1-3, with D unclear. Per germline, CDR1 MNHNS and CDR2 SASEGT. The CDR3 totals 15 residues. V lost 6 bases, J lost 1 base, and 13 bases lay in between. The CDR3: CASSEDGLSGNTIYF. The CDR3 bases are TGTGCCAGCAGCGAGGACGGACTATCTGGAAACACCATATATTTT.

This chain joins TRBV29-1 and TRBJ2-1; the D gene is possibly TRBD1 (5 bases). Germline V gene sequence: CDR1 SQVTM, CDR2 ANQGSEA. The CDR3 contains 13 residues. V shed 4 bases and J shed 3 bases, with 10 bases lying between them. The DNA of the CDR3 is TGCAGCGTTGTGGGGCGTTACTACAATGAGCAGTTCTTC. Translated, it gives CSVVGRYYNEQFF.

The chain carries TRBV29-1 and TRBJ2-7, with 7 nucleotides matching TRBD2. The CDR3 has 12 amino acids. V lost 5 bases and J lost 4; bases outside the gene matches: 5. CDR1 and CDR2 from the germline V gene are SQVTM and ANQGSEA. The CDR3 loop reads CSVRTSVYEQYF. CDR3 DNA sequence: TGCAGCGTTCGTACTAGCGTGTACGAGCAGTACTTC.